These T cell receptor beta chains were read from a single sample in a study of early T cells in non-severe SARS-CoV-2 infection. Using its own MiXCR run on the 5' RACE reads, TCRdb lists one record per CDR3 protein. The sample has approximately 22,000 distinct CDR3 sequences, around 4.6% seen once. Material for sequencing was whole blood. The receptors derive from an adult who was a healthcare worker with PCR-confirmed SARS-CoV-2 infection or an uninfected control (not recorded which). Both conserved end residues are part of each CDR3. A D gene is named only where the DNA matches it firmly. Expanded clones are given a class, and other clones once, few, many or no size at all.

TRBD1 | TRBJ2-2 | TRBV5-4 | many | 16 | TGTGCCATCACCGGGACAGGGAGGATAACCACCGGGGAGCTGTTTTTT | CAITGTGRITTGELFF
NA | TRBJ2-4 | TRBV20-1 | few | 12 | TGCAGTGCTAGACAGGGGTCGGACATTCAGTACTTC | CSARQGSDIQYF
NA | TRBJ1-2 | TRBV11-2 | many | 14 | TGTGCCAGCACCCTAGACATGGGGCAACGTGGCTACACCTTC | CASTLDMGQRGYTF
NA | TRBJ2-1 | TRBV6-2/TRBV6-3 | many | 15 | TGTGCCAGCAGTAACCCCCGGGACTTATACAATGAGCAGTTCTTC | CASSNPRDLYNEQFF
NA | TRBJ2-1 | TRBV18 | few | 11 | TGTGCCAGCTCAACTACTAAGACTACATTCTTC | CASSTTKTTFF
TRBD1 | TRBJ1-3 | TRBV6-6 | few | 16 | TGTGCCAGCAGGCGACAGGGAGAAGACCCTGGAAACACCATATATTTT | CASRRQGEDPGNTIYF
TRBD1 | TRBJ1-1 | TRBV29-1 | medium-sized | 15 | TGCAGCGTTCGGGACAGGGGGCTTATGAACACTGAAGCTTTCTTT | CSVRDRGLMNTEAFF
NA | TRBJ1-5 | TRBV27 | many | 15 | TGTGCCAGCAGTTTATTCGGGCAGAGCAATCAGCCCCAGCATTTT | CASSLFGQSNQPQHF
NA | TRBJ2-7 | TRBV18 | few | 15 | TGTGCCAGCTCTATCGGGAAGGGGATATCGGACGAGCAGTACTTC | CASSIGKGISDEQYF
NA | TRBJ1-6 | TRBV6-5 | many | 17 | TGTGCCAGCAGTTACCCGGCCGGGGGTACTAGGACCTCACCCCTCCACTTT | CASSYPAGGTRTSPLHF
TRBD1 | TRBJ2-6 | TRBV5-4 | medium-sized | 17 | TGTGCCAGCAGCCCAGGGGGTCGAAGCTCTGGGGCCAACGTCCTGACTTTC | CASSPGGRSSGANVLTF
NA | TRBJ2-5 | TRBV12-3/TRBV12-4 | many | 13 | TGTGCCAGCAGTGAGACCCCCGGGGAGACCCAGTACTTC | CASSETPGETQYF
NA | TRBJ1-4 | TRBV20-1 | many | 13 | TGCAGTGCTCCCCGGGAGGGTAATGAAAAACTGTTTTTT | CSAPREGNEKLFF
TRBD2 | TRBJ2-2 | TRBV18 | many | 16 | TGTGCCACCCTATACGCATCAGCGGGGGGCACCGGGGAGCTGTTTTTT | CATLYASAGGTGELFF
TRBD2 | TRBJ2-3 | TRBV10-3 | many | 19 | TGTGCCATCAGTGCGCGACTAGCGGGGGGCCGTGCTAGCACAGATACGCAGTATTTT | CAISARLAGGRASTDTQYF
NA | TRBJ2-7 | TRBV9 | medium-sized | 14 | TGTGCCAGCAGCGTTGAATACCGGGGAGGAGAGCAGTACTTC | CASSVEYRGGEQYF
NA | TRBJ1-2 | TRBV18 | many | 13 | TGTGCCAGCTCACCCGAGCAACTCTATGGCTACACCTTC | CASSPEQLYGYTF
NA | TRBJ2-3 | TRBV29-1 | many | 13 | TGCAGCGTTGACAAGGCAGGCACAGATACGCAGTATTTT | CSVDKAGTDTQYF
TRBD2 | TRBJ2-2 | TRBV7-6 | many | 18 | TGTGCCTTGCAGCGCCGGACTAGCGGGGGGAAGAACACCGGGGAGCTGTTTTTT | CALQRRTSGGKNTGELFF
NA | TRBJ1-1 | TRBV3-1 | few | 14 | TGTGCCAGCAGCCAAGATACCAGGGTCGGTTTCGCTTTCTTT | CASSQDTRVGFAFF
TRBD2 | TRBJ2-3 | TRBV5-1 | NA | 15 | TGCGCCAGCAGCTCCCGGGGGGGGAGCACAGATACGCAGTATTTT | CASSSRGGSTDTQYF
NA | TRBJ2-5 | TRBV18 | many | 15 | TGTGCCAGCTCACCATCCGGGACGGTTAAAGAGACCCAGTACTTC | CASSPSGTVKETQYF
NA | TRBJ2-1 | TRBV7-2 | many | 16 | TGTGCCAGCAGCCTCCTGGCGGCCGTACTGTACAATGAGCAGTTCTTC | CASSLLAAVLYNEQFF
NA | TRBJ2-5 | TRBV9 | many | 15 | TGTGCCAGCAGCGCCACAGGTTGGTTGGAAGAGACCCAGTACTTC | CASSATGWLEETQYF
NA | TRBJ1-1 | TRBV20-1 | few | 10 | TGCAGTGCTATGAACACTGAAGCTTTCTTT | CSAMNTEAFF
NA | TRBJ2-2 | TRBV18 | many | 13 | TGTGCCAGCTCACAAGCCGGGCTCGGGGAGCTGTTTTTT | CASSQAGLGELFF
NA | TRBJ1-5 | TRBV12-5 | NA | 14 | TGTGCTAGTACCGGGGTATCTATAAATCAGCCCCAGCATTTT | CASTGVSINQPQHF
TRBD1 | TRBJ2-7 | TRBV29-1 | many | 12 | TGCAGCGTTGAGGACAGGGATTACGAGCAGTACTTC | CSVEDRDYEQYF